Each of the 25 T cell receptor beta chains below was sequenced from the same sample in a study of blood T cells in healthy people across ages. A second PCR, run for roughly 7 to 11 cycles, used a sample-barcoded 5' primer plus a J-beta primer mix. TCRdb called the 5' RACE reads again in MiXCR, with one record for every CDR3 protein. Of 870,000 or so distinct CDR3 sequences listed, 25% to 35% are singletons. Sequencing was carried out using blood. These receptors came from a woman at least 80 years old in good health.

The V and J genes are TRBV27 and TRBJ2-2, with D perhaps matching TRBD1 (6 bases). With 5 bases removed from V and 0 bases from J, the gap between germline ends came to 10 bases. Looked up from germline, CDR1 is MNHEY and CDR2 is SMNVEV (reference sequence). The CDR3 runs to 15 residues. CDR3 nucleotides: TGTGCCAGCAGTCTGGACAGCCCGAACACCGGGGAGCTGTTTTTT. Encoded protein: CASSLDSPNTGELFF.

This clonotype was counted a few times. At one end, the junction sequence differs from germline, possibly due to a read error. This sequence joins TRBV7-7 and TRBJ2-4, with 12 bases matching TRBD1. CDR1 SSHAT and CDR2 FNYEAQ come from the germline V gene (reference sequence). This CDR3 has 16 amino acids. In DNA, the CDR3 is TGTGCTAGCAGCTTAGCCGAGGGACAGGGGGCTGGTGGGCAGTACTTC. Amino acid sequence: CASSLAEGQGAGGQYF.

This clonotype showed up just a few times. This could be a read error, since a much larger clone is one nucleotide away. This chain links TRBV20-1 with TRBJ2-3, with unresolved D. The CDR3 totals 11 residues. Germline V CDR1 and CDR2: DFQATT, SNEGSKA (reference sequence). The chain's CDR3 is CRAELARSQYF. The CDR3 DNA is TGCAGGGCAGAACTGGCCAGATCGCAGTATTTT.

This clonotype has a handful of counts. A much larger clone lies a single base off, so this may be a read error. The rearrangement uses TRBV3-1 and TRBJ2-5; 10 nucleotides agree with TRBD2. V shed 1 base, J shed 1 base, and the junction held 6 bases outside the gene matches. Germline CDR1 is LGHDT and CDR2 is YNNKEL (reference sequence). The CDR3 spans 17 residues. The CDR3 here is CASSQGNLAGVQETQYF. In DNA, the CDR3 is TGTGCCAGCAGCCAAGGTAATCTAGCGGGGGTCCAAGAGACCCAGTACTTC.

The chain carries TRBV12-3 or TRBV12-4 and TRBJ2-7; TRBD2 agrees at 7 bases. This CDR3 region has 16 residues. Trimming removed 6 bases from V and 7 bases from J; junction bases left unmatched: 18. The CDR3 nucleotides are TGTGCCAGCAGCCCCCGCCTTGGCGGGGGTGGCAATGAGCAGTACTTC. This encodes CASSPRLGGGGNEQYF.

Points on this clonotype: Its ends do not fully match the called genes, so a read error is possible. This CDR3 is CASSAGQSYGQYF. As DNA, the CDR3 is TGTGCCAGCAGCGCGGGACAGTCCTACGGGCAGTACTTC. This chain joins TRBV6-2 or TRBV6-3 and TRBJ2-7; D might be TRBD1 (7 bases). CDR1 and CDR2 from the germline V gene are MNHEY and SVGEGT. CDR3 length: 13 residues.

This clonotype turned up a few times. The rearrangement joins TRBV7-2 to TRBJ2-7; 9 bases match TRBD2. With V trimmed by 2 bases and J by 7 bases, 12 bases remained unmatched. The CDR3 totals 16 residues. Looked up from germline, CDR1 is SGHTA and CDR2 is FQGNSA. The DNA for the CDR3 is TGTGCCAGCAGCTTATGGCGGGGGGGCCCACGGAATGAGCAGTACTTC. Residues: CASSLWRGGPRNEQYF.

Only a few counts were recorded for this clonotype. V gene TRBV7-2 combines with J gene TRBJ1-2; D is unresolved. The CDR3 consists of 15 residues. The ends were cut back, 1 base at V and 5 bases at J, with 14 bases in the middle. The germline gives CDR1 SGHTA, CDR2 FQGNSA. For the CDR3, the DNA is TGTGCCAGCAGCTTAGGTCCCCTTCTTGAATATGGCTACACCTTC. Its protein product is CASSLGPLLEYGYTF.

Points on this clonotype: A read error is possible here, since a much larger clone lies one base away. The rearrangement joins TRBV11-2 to TRBJ2-7; the D gene is possibly TRBD1 (6 bases). Looked up from germline, CDR1 is SGHAT and CDR2 is FQNNGV. V gave up 5 bases and J gave up 10 bases, with 18 bases separating them. The CDR3 spans 13 residues. CDR3 coding DNA: TGTGCCAGCAGCCGGGGACACCAAGAGATCCAGTACTTC. Its protein product is CASSRGHQEIQYF.

This clonotype was detected many times. The chain links TRBV7-2 to TRBJ2-3, with D unclear. Germline-derived CDR1 and CDR2 are SGHTA and FQGNSA. The CDR3 consists of 13 residues. Trimming shortened V by 7 bases and J by 2 bases, and 10 bases separated the two germline ends. CDR3 nucleotide sequence: TGTGCCAGCACTTCCCAGTCCACAGATACGCAGTATTTT. Its translation: CASTSQSTDTQYF.

Many counts were recorded for this clonotype. Here the CDR3 DNA reads TGTGCCAGCAGTGGAGGGGCCAGAACAGATACGCAGTATTTT. Protein sequence: CASSGGARTDTQYF. The chain is built from TRBV13 and TRBJ2-3, with D maybe TRBD2 (6 bases). The CDR3 is made up of 14 amino acids. Trimming removed 6 bases at V and 3 bases at J, with 13 bases between. Germline assignment: CDR1 PRHDT and CDR2 FYEKMQ (reference sequence).

The chain has TRBV5-1 and TRBJ1-5; weak D call: TRBD1 (6 bases). The V end lost 3 bases, the J end lost 4 bases, and 8 bases lay between the germline ends. CDR1 and CDR2 (germline): SGHRS, YFSETQ. The CDR3 is 13 amino acids. CDR3 in amino acids: CASSWDTNQPQHF. CDR3 nucleotide sequence: TGCGCCAGCAGCTGGGACACAAATCAGCCCCAGCATTTT.

This clonotype was detected many times. CDR3 bases: TGTGCCAGCAGTAAGCGGGGGTCCTACAATGAGCAGTTCTTC. Residues: CASSKRGSYNEQFF. V and J are TRBV6-5 and TRBJ2-1, with 8 nucleotides matching TRBD2. The CDR3 is made up of 14 amino acids. Germline CDR1 and CDR2: MNHEY and SVGAGI. J gave up 1 base and V 5 bases, and 1 base lay outside the gene matches.

To note about this clonotype: A junction end diverges from the germline sequence, so it may reflect a read error. The V and J genes are TRBV7-6 and TRBJ2-1; possibly TRBD2 for D (7 bases). The CDR3 consists of 15 residues. Germline CDR1 is SGHVS and CDR2 is FNYEAQ. This CDR3 reads CAGSLGRGANNEQFF. DNA of the CDR3: TGTGCCGGCAGCTTAGGCCGGGGGGCTAACAATGAGCAGTTCTTC.

As for this clonotype: Given a much more abundant clone one base away, this may be a read error. This sequence joins TRBV7-9 and TRBJ2-5; D is uncertain. This CDR3 spans 14 amino acids. Per the germline V gene, CDR1 is SEHNR and CDR2 is FQNEAQ (reference sequence). The CDR3 sequence is CVSSLSATQETQYF. The DNA of the CDR3 is TGTGTCAGCAGCTTATCGGCAACCCAAGAGACCCAGTACTTC.

This clonotype showed up many times. This sequence joins TRBV7-2 and TRBJ1-1; D is uncertain. This CDR3 region has 13 residues. V lost 5 bases and J lost 3, with 10 bases in between. Germline CDR1 SGHTA, CDR2 FQGNSA. The CDR3 coding sequence is TGTGCCAGCAGCATCGAGAGGTACACTGAAGCTTTCTTT. This sequence encodes CASSIERYTEAFF.

This clonotype was observed a few times. The V and J genes are TRBV20-1 and TRBJ1-6; the D gene is possibly TRBD1 (6 bases). The CDR3 length is 16 residues. From germline, CDR1 is DFQATT and CDR2 SNEGSKA (reference sequence). Trimming shortened V by 0 bases and J by 7 bases, and 16 bases separated the two germline ends. CDR3 in amino acids: CSAREGGGGQNSPLHF. The CDR3 DNA reads as TGCAGTGCTAGAGAGGGGGGAGGGGGGCAAAATTCACCCCTCCACTTT.

This clonotype was observed a few times. This clone may be a read error of a much larger clone one base away. The chain links TRBV6-6 to TRBJ1-2, with D perhaps TRBD1 (5 bases). Trimming cost V 5 bases and J 7 bases, with 14 bases left between them. Germline values: CDR1 MNHNY, CDR2 SVGAGI (reference sequence). The CDR3 is 13 amino acids. The CDR3 loop is CASSLIGDCGYTF. The CDR3 nucleotides are TGTGCCAGCAGTCTTATAGGGGACTGTGGCTACACCTTC.

The chain uses TRBV7-2 and TRBJ1-2, with 8 bases that match TRBD1. The CDR3 consists of 13 residues. In germline, CDR1 is SGHTA, CDR2 FQGNSA. The trim removed 5 bases at V and 12 bases at J, leaving 11 bases unmatched. The CDR3 protein is CASSASRQGIHTF. CDR3 coding DNA: TGTGCCAGCAGCGCCTCGAGACAGGGGATCCACACCTTC.

This clonotype was detected ten times or more. The gene calls are TRBV11-3 and TRBJ2-1, with 7 bases lining up with TRBD2. Germline V gives CDR1 SGHNT, CDR2 YENEEA. The CDR3 is made up of 15 amino acids. V lost 5 bases to trimming and J lost 9 bases; unmatched junction nucleotides: 13. Written as DNA, the CDR3 is TGTGCCAGCAGCCACTCCTATGAGGGAGGGAGTGAGCAGTTCTTC. Amino acids: CASSHSYEGGSEQFF.

This clonotype has only a few counts. V gene TRBV30 combines with J gene TRBJ2-1, with 7 bases matching TRBD1. This CDR3 spans 15 amino acids. Germline loops: CDR1 GTSNPN, CDR2 SVGIG (reference sequence). V lost 2 bases to trimming and J lost 4 bases; unmatched junction nucleotides: 8. The CDR3 DNA is TGTGCCTGGAGTCTCCGGGACAGCAAATACAATGAGCAGTTCTTC. Its protein is CAWSLRDSKYNEQFF.

The chain carries TRBV6-2 or TRBV6-3 and TRBJ1-1; 7 bases are a match to TRBD1. The CDR3 spans 17 residues. V dropped 6 bases and J dropped 2; count of bases not matched to a gene: 15. CDR1 is MNHEY, CDR2 SVGEGT, per germline. CDR3 region: CASSPRQGLMHNTEAFF. As DNA, the CDR3 is TGTGCCAGCAGCCCTAGACAGGGACTGATGCATAACACTGAAGCTTTCTTT.

Only a few counts were recorded for this clonotype. Here the CDR3 DNA reads TGCAGTGCTCTCCCCGGGGGGGATGAGCAGTTCTTC. Encoded protein: CSALPGGDEQFF. The chain joins TRBV20-1 to TRBJ2-1; TRBD2 matches 8 bases. CDR1 is DFQATT, CDR2 SNEGSKA, per germline (reference sequence). The CDR3 has 12 residues. Losses at the gene ends were 5 bases for V and 8 bases for J; bases not matched to a gene: 5.

The chain employs TRBV29-1 and TRBJ2-5, with 10 bases matching TRBD2. The J call may not be correct, given that the DNA end is closer to TRBJ2-7. The CDR3 loop spans 13 amino acids. CDR1 SQVTM and CDR2 ANQGSEA come from the germline V gene. Here the CDR3 reads CSVELAGVGEQYF. The CDR3 DNA follows: TGCAGCGTTGAACTAGCGGGAGTCGGCGAGCAGTACTTC.

This clonotype was detected ten times or more. This CDR3 reads CASSYIQRGGDEQFF. DNA of the CDR3: TGCGCCAGCAGCTACATCCAGCGGGGGGGTGATGAGCAGTTCTTC. The V gene is TRBV5-1, the J gene TRBJ2-1; TRBD2 aligns across 10 bases. Germline V gives CDR1 SGHRS, CDR2 YFSETQ. V trimming: 3 bases; J trimming: 8 bases; junction bases outside the gene matches: 8. The CDR3 is 15 amino acids. The variable domain in full, completed from reference TRBV5-1 and TRBJ2-1, reads KAGVTQTPRYLIKTRGQQVTLSCSPISGHRSVSWYQQTPGQGLQFLFEYFSETQRNKGNFPGRFSGRQFSNSRSEMNVSTLELGDSALYLCASSYIQRGGDEQFFGPGTRLTVL.